This T cell receptor (beta chain) derives from a study of beta chain features in type 1 diabetes. About the study: Similarity in age, gender and cell yields was seen between patients and healthy donors.

What was sequenced were expressed TCRB transcripts, since all of the isolated RNA had been reverse transcribed. The repertoire was sequenced with immunoSEQ multiplex PCR; TCRdb's copy has only in-frame clones and lacks some. Counted here are around 300,000 clones, around 13% occurring once; the ten biggest clones make up 6.7%. This CDR3 has 13 residues. From germline, CDR1 is KGHSH and CDR2 LQKENI. V lost 10 bases, J lost 0 bases, and 12 bases lay in between. This rearrangement joins TRBV18 to TRBJ1-1; D ambiguous. Material for sequencing was central memory CD4+ T cells from blood. The clonotype originates from a young man in good health. Here the CDR3 reads CATVAGLNTEAFF. The CDR3 DNA reads TGTGCCACCGTTGCAGGACTGAACACTGAAGCTTTCTTT.